Below, 7 T cell receptor beta chains from the same sample are listed, as sequenced in a study of T cell changes during pregnancy in multiple sclerosis. Profiling relied on immunoSEQ multiplex PCR, and the TCRdb table lists in-frame clones only, not all of them. The profile shows about 51,000 clones, 94% of them singletons. Sample: CD4+ T cells from peripheral blood mononuclear cells, taken in the second trimester of pregnancy. All receptors come from a female donor with multiple sclerosis, enrolled in a pregnancy study.

The sample holds one count of this clone. The rearrangement joins TRBV19 to TRBJ1-6; 7 bases are shared with TRBD1. The CDR3 runs to 15 residues. With 5 bases clipped from V and 10 bases from J, the junction kept 11 bases outside the gene matches. From germline, CDR1 is LNHDA and CDR2 SQIVND (reference sequence). CDR3 bases: TGTGCCAGTAGTCCATCTCCAGGGGGAAGATCACCCCTCCACTTT. This gives the protein CASSPSPGGRSPLHF.

The chain is built from TRBV5-6 and TRBJ1-1; 9 bases fit TRBD1. Germline trimming cut 6 bases from V and 2 bases from J; bases unmatched to any gene: 2. CDR1 is SGHDT and CDR2 is YYEEEE in the germline V gene. This CDR3 has 13 amino acids. The CDR3 region has the DNA TGTGCCAGCAACACAGGGGGCAACACTGAAGCTTTCTTT. The encoded protein is CASNTGGNTEAFF.

This rearrangement joins TRBV7-2 to TRBJ1-5, with 7 bases lining up with TRBD1. The CDR3 totals 15 residues. Germline trimming cut 1 base from V and 4 bases from J; bases unmatched to any gene: 4. In germline, CDR1 is SGHTA, CDR2 FQGNSA. The CDR3 is CASSLGRGNNQPQHF. The DNA of the CDR3 is TGTGCCAGCAGCTTAGGCAGGGGGAATAATCAGCCCCAGCATTTT.

This chain links TRBV7-3 with TRBJ2-2; possible D gene TRBD2, 7 bases. The CDR3 loop spans 16 amino acids. Germline CDR1 SGHTA, CDR2 FQGTGA. V lost 2 bases, J lost 7 bases, and 17 bases lay in between. The CDR3 here is CASSLSRGGAIGELFF. In DNA, the CDR3 is TGTGCCAGCAGCTTATCTCGTGGGGGGGCTATCGGGGAGCTGTTTTTT. The full variable domain, in which reference TRBV7-3 and TRBJ2-2 provide the parts outside the CDR3, is GAGVSQTPSNKVTEKGKYVELRCDPISGHTALYWYRQSLGQGPEFLIYFQGTGAADDSGLPNDRFFAVRPEGSVSTLKIQRTERGDSAVYLCASSLSRGGAIGELFFGEGSRLTVL.

The chain combines TRBV30 with TRBJ1-1; TRBD1 agrees at 7 bases. Germline CDR1 is GTSNPN and CDR2 is SVGIG (reference sequence). CDR3 length equals 13 residues. The V gene end was trimmed by 0 bases and the J gene end by 11 bases; junction bases not matched to a gene: 9. CDR3 region: CAWSVNRGTEAFF. CDR3 DNA sequence: TGTGCCTGGAGTGTAAATCGTGGGACAGAGGCTTTCTTT.

J is TRBJ2-2 and V is TRBV10-3; 7 bases agree with TRBD2. The V gene's germline CDR1 is ENHRY and CDR2 SYGVKD. CDR3 length: 12 residues. V shed 6 bases and J 7 bases; nucleotides not matched to a gene: 2. The CDR3 loop reads CAIRGGNGELFF. Written as DNA, the CDR3 is TGTGCCATCAGGGGGGGGAACGGGGAGCTGTTTTTT.

This sequence joins TRBV7-2 and TRBJ1-6, with 7 bases fitting TRBD1. From germline, CDR1 is SGHTA and CDR2 FQGNSA. V dropped 5 bases and J dropped 6; count of bases not matched to a gene: 7. This CDR3 is built from 15 residues. This chain's CDR3 is CASSQDRVGNSPLHF. The CDR3 bases are TGTGCCAGCAGCCAAGACAGGGTTGGTAATTCACCCCTCCACTTT.